This T cell receptor (beta chain) was observed in a study of cytomegalovirus exposure and HLA in healthy donors. Use of 60 Vbeta and 13 Jbeta primers characterized the PCR. The data were produced by immunoSEQ multiplex PCR, yet TCRdb's version contains in-frame clones alone and is incomplete. The sample has about 270,000 clones, around 65% seen once; the top ten hold 2% to 2.5%. Worth noting for this clone: As yet, its antigen is unknown.

Overall study findings and caveats: In a later analysis, TCR association rates varied by HLA locus: DRB1 most, HLA-C fewest. In a later analysis, an Asian-associated ancestry cluster reportedly showed fewer N-insertions than the roughly 700-donor mean.

This CDR3 is built from 14 residues. Germline V gene sequence: CDR1 MGHRA, CDR2 YSYEKL. The junction had 6 bases not matched to a gene; V was cut back by 4 bases and J by 5 bases. Sequenced input: PBMCs. The receptor's source is a female donor in good health and CMV-seronegative. The rearrangement joins TRBV4-1 to TRBJ2-7; TRBD1 agrees at 9 bases. CDR3 sequence (DNA): TGCGCCAGCAGCCGAAGGGACAGGGCGGACGAGCAGTACTTC. It yields the protein CASSRRDRADEQYF.